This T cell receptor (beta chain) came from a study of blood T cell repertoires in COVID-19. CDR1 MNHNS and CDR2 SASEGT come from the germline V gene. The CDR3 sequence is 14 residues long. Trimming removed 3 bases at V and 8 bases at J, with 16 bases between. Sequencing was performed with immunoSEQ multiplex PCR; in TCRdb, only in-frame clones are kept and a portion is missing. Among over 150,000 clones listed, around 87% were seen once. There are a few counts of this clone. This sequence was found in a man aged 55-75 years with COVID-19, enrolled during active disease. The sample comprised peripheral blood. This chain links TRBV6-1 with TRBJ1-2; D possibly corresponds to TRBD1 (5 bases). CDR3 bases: TGTGCCAGCAGTGACAGGGTATTGAATATAGGCTACACCTTC. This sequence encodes CASSDRVLNIGYTF.